This passage covers 31 T cell receptor beta chains from one sample sequenced in a study of CXCR3-negative and CXCR3-positive naive CD8 T cells. Preparation of TRB cDNA libraries relied on 5' RACE carrying UMI labels. From its re-call of the 5' RACE reads, TCRdb lists each CDR3 protein once, without DNA. The table lists about 92,000 distinct CDR3 sequences, with around 1.7% in the top ten. Material: naive CXCR3- CD8+ T cells from blood. Subset here: CD45RO-CCR7+CD27+CD95- naive CD8+ T cells lacking CXCR3 (TNR3-). The receptor set was obtained from a human donor in good health. Some clones in this sample may be carry-over from other donors' samples.

This chain links TRBV4-3 with TRBJ2-7; TCRdb outputs TRBD2, but without DNA this stays unchecked. The CDR3 is 15 residues long. CDR1 LGHNA and CDR2 YSLEER come from the germline V gene. The CDR3 here is CASSQVTSGSYEQYF.

The chain recombines TRBV25-1 with TRBJ1-5. Germline-derived CDR1 and CDR2 are MGHDK and SYGVNS. This CDR3 contains 13 residues. CDR3 sequence: CASAGGGYQPQHF.

The chain carries TRBV5-6 and TRBJ2-5. Germline lookup yields CDR1 SGHDT and CDR2 YYEEEE. The CDR3 is made up of 15 amino acids. CDR3 protein: CASSLLSYLQETQYF.

The chain couples TRBV11-2 to TRBJ2-3; the TCRdb call, TRBD1, lacks DNA for checking. Looked up from germline, CDR1 is SGHAT and CDR2 is FQNNGV. This CDR3 has 18 residues. CDR3 in amino acids: CASSFPPGQDLLTDTQYF.

The rearrangement uses TRBV7-9 and TRBJ1-1; TCRdb names TRBD1, which stays unverified in the absence of DNA. There are 15 residues in the CDR3. Germline V gives CDR1 SEHNR, CDR2 FQNEAQ (reference sequence). The CDR3: CASSTRTGTFAEAFF.

The V call is TRBV28, the J call TRBJ1-5. Germline CDR1 reads MDHEN; CDR2 reads SYDVKM. This CDR3 contains 18 residues. CDR3 sequence reads: CASSLRPVDPYSNQPQHF.

The chain has TRBV5-1 and TRBJ1-3; the TRBD1 assignment by TCRdb is unverifiable without DNA. This CDR3 is 17 amino acids long. Looked up from germline, CDR1 is SGHRS and CDR2 is YFSETQ. The CDR3 is CASSLGQGWSSGNTIYF.

The chain recombines TRBV7-6 with TRBJ2-7. The germline CDR1 and CDR2 sequences are SGHVS and FNYEAQ. CDR3 size: 15 residues. Here the CDR3 reads CASSLVEGSSYEQYF. Filled out from reference TRBV7-6 and TRBJ2-7, the complete variable domain reads GAGVSQSPRYKVTKRGQDVALRCDPISGHVSLYWYRQALGQGPEFLTYFNYEAQQDKSGLPNDRFSAERPEGSISTLTIQRTEQRDSAMYRCASSLVEGSSYEQYFGPGTRLTVT.

The chain joins TRBV7-9 to TRBJ2-7. CDR1 and CDR2 from the germline V gene are SEHNR and FQNEAQ (reference sequence). The CDR3 length is 12 residues. This CDR3 reads CASSTQFYEQYF.

This chain connects TRBV15 to TRBJ1-5; TCRdb selects TRBD1, and the lack of DNA leaves this call unchecked. This CDR3 has 14 amino acids. CDR1 and CDR2 (germline): LNHNV, YYDKDF (reference sequence). This CDR3 reads CATSPGGGNQPQHF. The complete variable domain, with remaining parts taken from reference TRBV15 and TRBJ1-5, reads DAMVIQNPRYQVTQFGKPVTLSCSQTLNHNVMYWYQQKSSQAPKLLFHYYDKDFNNEADTPDNFQSRRPNTSFCFLDIRSPGLGDTAMYLCATSPGGGNQPQHFGDGTRLSIL.

The genes are TRBV25-1 and TRBJ2-7; TCRdb proposes TRBD1, but this gene call is untestable without DNA. CDR1 and CDR2 (germline): MGHDK, SYGVNS. The CDR3 is 14 residues long. The CDR3 spells CASSEQGVPYEQYF.

The chain joins TRBV4-3 to TRBJ2-1; TCRdb reports TRBD1, a call that lacks DNA to check it against. This CDR3 is built from 16 residues. Germline loops: CDR1 LGHNA, CDR2 YSLEER. This chain's CDR3 is CASSQDRDSSYNEQFF.

The CDR3 sequence is CASGGGNEQFF. The V and J genes are TRBV3-1 and TRBJ2-1; TCRdb gives TRBD1 as the D gene, but with no DNA this cannot be confirmed. In germline, CDR1 is LGHDT, CDR2 YNNKEL (reference sequence). The CDR3 consists of 11 residues.

The genes are TRBV24-1 and TRBJ2-1; TCRdb's D gene call, TRBD1, goes unchecked for lack of DNA. The CDR3 runs to 16 residues. Germline V gives CDR1 KGHDR, CDR2 SFDVKD. CDR3 loop: CATSDAQGMDFDEQFF.

The V call is TRBV4-3, the J call TRBJ1-2; the D call from TCRdb, TRBD1, cannot be confirmed without DNA. Germline-derived CDR1 and CDR2 are LGHNA and YSLEER. This CDR3 is built from 14 residues. This CDR3 is CASSPGTANYGYTF.

The chain recombines TRBV28 with TRBJ2-1; the D call of TRBD2 rests on TCRdb alone, since no DNA is present to check it. Germline CDR1 and CDR2: MDHEN and SYDVKM. There are 14 residues in the CDR3. This CDR3 is CASRFSGTYNEQFF.

The chain joins TRBV24-1 to TRBJ2-7; the TCRdb call, TRBD2, lacks DNA for checking. Germline CDR1 is KGHDR and CDR2 is SFDVKD. The length of the CDR3 is 15 residues. The CDR3 sequence: CATSDAGTTYYEQYF.

This chain joins TRBV19 and TRBJ2-6. Germline V gives CDR1 LNHDA, CDR2 SQIVND (reference sequence). This CDR3 contains 15 residues. This CDR3 reads CASSDAASGANVLTF.

The CDR3 is CASSGPSGQGNEKLFF. This chain uses TRBV9 with TRBJ1-4; the D call of TRBD1 rests on TCRdb alone, since no DNA is present to check it. The CDR3 runs to 16 residues. Germline-derived CDR1 and CDR2 are SGDLS and YYNGEE.

V gene TRBV3-1 combines with J gene TRBJ2-3. Germline CDR1 reads LGHDT; CDR2 reads YNNKEL (reference sequence). The CDR3 extends over 13 amino acids. The CDR3: CASSPLSADTQYF.

The chain uses TRBV29-1 and TRBJ2-1; TCRdb's D call, TRBD2, is unchecked because there is no DNA. This CDR3 contains 12 residues. Germline CDR1 reads SQVTM; CDR2 reads ANQGSEA. The CDR3 protein is CSIGRGGNEQFF.

The chain combines TRBV10-2 with TRBJ2-1; with no DNA, the TCRdb D assignment of TRBD2 cannot be verified. CDR1 and CDR2 from the germline V gene are WSHSY and SAAADI. This CDR3 comprises 13 residues. The CDR3 spells CASSAGGMDEQFF.

The V call is TRBV29-1, the J call TRBJ1-1. The CDR3 runs to 11 residues. CDR1 and CDR2 (germline): SQVTM, ANQGSEA. The CDR3 loop reads CSVVQSTEAFF.

The V and J genes are TRBV15 and TRBJ2-7; TCRdb outputs TRBD1, but without DNA this stays unchecked. This CDR3 is built from 15 residues. Germline V CDR1 and CDR2: LNHNV, YYDKDF (reference sequence). The CDR3 loop reads CATSSGTGGSYEQYF.

The J gene is TRBJ2-7, the V gene TRBV29-1; no DNA is available, so the TRBD1 call from TCRdb remains unchecked. Germline V CDR1 and CDR2: SQVTM, ANQGSEA. The CDR3 contains 14 residues. This CDR3 reads CSVGVLRGGYEQYF.

The genes are TRBV21-1 and TRBJ2-2; TCRdb lists TRBD1, though no DNA is available to test this call. TRBV21-1 is listed as a pseudogene. This CDR3 region has 17 residues. The chain's CDR3 is CASSKAALLGATGELFF.

The rearrangement links TRBV7-9 to TRBJ2-1. The germline V gene encodes CDR1 SEHNR and CDR2 FQNEAQ (reference sequence). The CDR3 is made up of 15 amino acids. The chain's CDR3 is CASSITRGAYNEQFF.

This chain links TRBV6-2 or TRBV6-3 with TRBJ1-1; lacking DNA, the TRBD1 call made by TCRdb goes unchecked. Germline loops: CDR1 MNHEY, CDR2 SVGEGT. This CDR3 is 17 amino acids long. The CDR3 sequence: CASSLNRQGGIDTEAFF.

The chain joins TRBV14 to TRBJ1-4. Germline lookup yields CDR1 SGHDN and CDR2 FVKESK. The CDR3 sequence is 16 residues long. CDR3 loop: CASSQDLSLGGEKLFF.

CDR3 sequence: CASSDPLLAGKLFF. The rearrangement uses TRBV25-1 and TRBJ1-4. The CDR3 covers 14 residues. The germline V gene has CDR1 MGHDK and CDR2 SYGVNS.

The CDR3 reads CATRTPGQGNTGELFF. The rearrangement uses TRBV24-1 and TRBJ2-2; without DNA, the TCRdb call of TRBD1 cannot be checked. Germline CDR1 is KGHDR and CDR2 is SFDVKD. The CDR3 runs to 16 residues.